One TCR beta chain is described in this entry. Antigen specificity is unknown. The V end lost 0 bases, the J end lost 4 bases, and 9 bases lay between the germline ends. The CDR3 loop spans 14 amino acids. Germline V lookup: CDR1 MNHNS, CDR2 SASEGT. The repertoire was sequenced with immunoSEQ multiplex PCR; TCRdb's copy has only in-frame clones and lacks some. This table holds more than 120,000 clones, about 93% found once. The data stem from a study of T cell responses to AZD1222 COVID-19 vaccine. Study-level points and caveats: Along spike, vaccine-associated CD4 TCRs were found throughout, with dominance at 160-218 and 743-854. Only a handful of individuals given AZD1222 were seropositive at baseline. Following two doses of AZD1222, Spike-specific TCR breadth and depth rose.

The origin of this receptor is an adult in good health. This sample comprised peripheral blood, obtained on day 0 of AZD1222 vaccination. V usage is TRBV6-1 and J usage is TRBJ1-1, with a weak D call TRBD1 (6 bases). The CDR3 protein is CASSEAGGGTEAFF. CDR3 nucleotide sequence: TGTGCCAGCAGTGAAGCAGGAGGGGGCACTGAAGCTTTCTTT.